This T cell receptor beta chain was sequenced during a study of T cells in Graves' hyperthyroidism and ophthalmopathy. Findings and caveats of the study: Most expanded thyroid clonotypes above 0.001 recurred in blood.

Thyroid ultrasound and orbital computed tomography, with clinical symptoms and serum thyroxine and TRAb, informed diagnoses. Trimming left V 4 bases short and J 0 bases short, with 12 bases between. Per germline, CDR1 MNHEY and CDR2 SMNVEV (reference sequence). This CDR3 comprises 15 residues. This clonotype occurred many times. The antigen remains unidentified. TCR beta CDR3 sequences were amplified from RNA transcripts. First-round RT-PCR with HTBI primers amplified the TCR CDR3 region. TCRdb reprocessed the multiplex PCR reads with MiXCR, giving one entry per CDR3 protein. The sample shows 400,000 to 550,000 distinct CDR3 sequences, approximately 15% of them seen only once.

Material for sequencing was blood. This receptor was taken from a woman aged 18-30 years with Graves' hyperthyroidism. The rearrangement uses TRBV27 and TRBJ1-1; D is possibly TRBD1 (6 bases). In DNA form, the CDR3 reads TGTGCCAGCAGTTGGCTGACAGGATTGAACACTGAAGCTTTCTTT. Amino acids: CASSWLTGLNTEAFF.